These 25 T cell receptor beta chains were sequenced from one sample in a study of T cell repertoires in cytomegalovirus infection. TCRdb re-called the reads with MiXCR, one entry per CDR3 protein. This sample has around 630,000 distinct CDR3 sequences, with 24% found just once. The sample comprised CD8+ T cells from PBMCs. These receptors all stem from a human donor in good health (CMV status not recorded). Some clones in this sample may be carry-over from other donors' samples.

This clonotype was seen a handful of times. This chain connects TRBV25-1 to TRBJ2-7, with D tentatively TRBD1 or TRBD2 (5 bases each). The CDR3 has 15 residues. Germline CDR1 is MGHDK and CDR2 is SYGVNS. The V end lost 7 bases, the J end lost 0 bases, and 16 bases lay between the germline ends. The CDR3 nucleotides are TGTGCCAGCAACTTCTCCGGGACCCACTCCTACGAGCAGTACTTC. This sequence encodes CASNFSGTHSYEQYF.

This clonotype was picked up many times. The CDR3 bases are TGTGCCAGCGACGGGAGGGCTGGAAACACCATATATTTT. It yields the protein CASDGRAGNTIYF. The chain recombines TRBV7-2 with TRBJ1-3; D remains ambiguous. There are 13 residues in the CDR3. The V gene lost 8 bases and the J gene lost 2 bases, with 10 bases spanning the gap. Looked up from germline, CDR1 is SGHTA and CDR2 is FQGNSA.

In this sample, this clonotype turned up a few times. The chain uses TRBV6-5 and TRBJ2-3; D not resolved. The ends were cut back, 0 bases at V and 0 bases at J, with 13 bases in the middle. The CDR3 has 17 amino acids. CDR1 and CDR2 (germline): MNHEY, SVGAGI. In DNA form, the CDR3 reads TGTGCCAGCAGTTACTCGCCTAGGGTGGAGAGCACAGATACGCAGTATTTT. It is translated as CASSYSPRVESTDTQYF.

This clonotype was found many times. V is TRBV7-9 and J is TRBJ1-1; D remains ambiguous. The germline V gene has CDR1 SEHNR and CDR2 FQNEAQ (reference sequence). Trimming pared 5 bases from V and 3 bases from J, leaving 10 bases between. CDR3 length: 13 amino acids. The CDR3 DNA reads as TGTGCCAGCAGCCAGGACGGTTACACTGAAGCTTTCTTT. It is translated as CASSQDGYTEAFF.

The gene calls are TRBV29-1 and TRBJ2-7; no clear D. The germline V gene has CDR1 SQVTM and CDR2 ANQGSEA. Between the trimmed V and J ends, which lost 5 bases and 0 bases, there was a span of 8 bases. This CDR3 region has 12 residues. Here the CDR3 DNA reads TGCAGCGTTCAACCCTCCTCCTACGAGCAGTACTTC. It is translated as CSVQPSSYEQYF.

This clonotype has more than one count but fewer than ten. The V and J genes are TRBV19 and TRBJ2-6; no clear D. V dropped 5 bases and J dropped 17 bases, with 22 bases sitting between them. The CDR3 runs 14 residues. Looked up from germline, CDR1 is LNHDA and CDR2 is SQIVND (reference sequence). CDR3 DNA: TGTGCCAGTAGTTTCCCGTCGGTGGTTGGCACCTTGACTTTC. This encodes CASSFPSVVGTLTF.

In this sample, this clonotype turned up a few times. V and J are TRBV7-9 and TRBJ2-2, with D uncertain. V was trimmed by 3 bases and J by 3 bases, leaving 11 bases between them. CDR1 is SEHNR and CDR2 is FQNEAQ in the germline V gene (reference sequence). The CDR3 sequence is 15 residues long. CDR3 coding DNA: TGTGCCAGCAGCTTGCTAAAGGGATACACCGGGGAGCTGTTTTTT. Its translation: CASSLLKGYTGELFF.

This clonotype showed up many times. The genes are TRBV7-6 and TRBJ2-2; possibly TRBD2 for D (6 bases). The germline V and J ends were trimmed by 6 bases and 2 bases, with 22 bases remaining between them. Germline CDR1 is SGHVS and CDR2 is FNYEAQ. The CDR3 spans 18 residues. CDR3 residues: CASRVFASGTQNTGELFF. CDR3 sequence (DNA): TGTGCCAGCAGAGTATTTGCATCCGGGACTCAAAACACCGGGGAGCTGTTTTTT.

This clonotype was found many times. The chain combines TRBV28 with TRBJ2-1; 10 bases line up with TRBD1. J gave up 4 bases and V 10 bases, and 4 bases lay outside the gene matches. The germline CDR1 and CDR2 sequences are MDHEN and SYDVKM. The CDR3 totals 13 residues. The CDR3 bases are TGTGCCATTCCGGGACAGGGGTACAATGAGCAGTTCTTC. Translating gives CAIPGQGYNEQFF.

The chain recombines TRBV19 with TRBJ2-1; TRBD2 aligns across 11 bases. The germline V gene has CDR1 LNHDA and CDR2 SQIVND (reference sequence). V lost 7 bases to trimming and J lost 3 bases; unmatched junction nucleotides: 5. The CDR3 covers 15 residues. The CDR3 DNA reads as TGTGCCAGTAAGACTAGCGGGGCGTACTACAATGAGCAGTTCTTC. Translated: CASKTSGAYYNEQFF.

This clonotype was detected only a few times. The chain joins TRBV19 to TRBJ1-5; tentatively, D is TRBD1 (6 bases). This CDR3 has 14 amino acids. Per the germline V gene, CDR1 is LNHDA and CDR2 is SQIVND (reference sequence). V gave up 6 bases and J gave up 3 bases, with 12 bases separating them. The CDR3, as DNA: TGTGCCAGTAGCATGGGACAACCCAATCAGCCCCAGCATTTT. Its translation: CASSMGQPNQPQHF.

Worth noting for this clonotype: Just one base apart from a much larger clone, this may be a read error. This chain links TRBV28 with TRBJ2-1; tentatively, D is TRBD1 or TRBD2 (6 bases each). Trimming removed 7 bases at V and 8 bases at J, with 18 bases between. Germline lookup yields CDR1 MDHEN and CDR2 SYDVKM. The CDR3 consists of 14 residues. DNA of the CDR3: TGTGCCAGCAATCTCAAGCACAGGGAGGATGAGCAGTTCTTC. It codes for CASNLKHREDEQFF.

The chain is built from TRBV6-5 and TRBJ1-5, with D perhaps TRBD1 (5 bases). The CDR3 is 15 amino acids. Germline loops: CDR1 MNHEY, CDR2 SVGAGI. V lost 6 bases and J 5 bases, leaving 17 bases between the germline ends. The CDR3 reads CASRQSGTGDQPQHF. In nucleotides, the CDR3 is TGTGCCAGCAGGCAAAGCGGGACGGGCGATCAGCCCCAGCATTTT.

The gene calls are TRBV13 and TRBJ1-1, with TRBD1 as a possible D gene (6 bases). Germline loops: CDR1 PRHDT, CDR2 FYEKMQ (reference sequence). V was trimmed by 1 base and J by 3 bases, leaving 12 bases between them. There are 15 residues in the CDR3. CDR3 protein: CASSLATGSHTEAFF. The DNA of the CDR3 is TGTGCCAGCAGCTTAGCAACAGGGTCGCACACTGAAGCTTTCTTT.

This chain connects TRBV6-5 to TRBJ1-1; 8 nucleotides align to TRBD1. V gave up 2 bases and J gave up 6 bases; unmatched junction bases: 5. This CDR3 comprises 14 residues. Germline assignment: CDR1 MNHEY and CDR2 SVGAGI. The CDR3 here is CASSYAQGASEAFF. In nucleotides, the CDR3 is TGTGCCAGCAGTTACGCCCAGGGGGCATCTGAAGCTTTCTTT.

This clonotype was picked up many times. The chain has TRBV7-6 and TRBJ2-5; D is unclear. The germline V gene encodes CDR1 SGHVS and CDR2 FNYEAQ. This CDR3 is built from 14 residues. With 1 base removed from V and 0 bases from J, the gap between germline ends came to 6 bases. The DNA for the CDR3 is TGTGCCAGCAGCTTAGAATCGGACCAAGAGACCCAGTACTTC. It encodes CASSLESDQETQYF.

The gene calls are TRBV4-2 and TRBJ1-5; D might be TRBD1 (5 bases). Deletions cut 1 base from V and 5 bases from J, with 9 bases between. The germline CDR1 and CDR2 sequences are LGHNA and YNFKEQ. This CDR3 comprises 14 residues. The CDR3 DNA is TGTGCCAGCAGCCAAGGGGACTCCGATCAGCCCCAGCATTTT. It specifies CASSQGDSDQPQHF.

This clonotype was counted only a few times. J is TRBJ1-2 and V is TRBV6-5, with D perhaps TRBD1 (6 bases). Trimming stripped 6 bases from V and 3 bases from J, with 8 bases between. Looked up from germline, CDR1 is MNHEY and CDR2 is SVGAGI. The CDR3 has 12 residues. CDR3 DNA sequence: TGTGCCAGCAGCGGGACACACTATGGCTACACCTTC. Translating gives CASSGTHYGYTF.

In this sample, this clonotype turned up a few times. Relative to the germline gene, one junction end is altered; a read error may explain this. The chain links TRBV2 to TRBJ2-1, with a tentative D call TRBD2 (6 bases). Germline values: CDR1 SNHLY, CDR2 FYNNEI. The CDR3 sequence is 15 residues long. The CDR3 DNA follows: TGTGCCAACAGTGACTCAGGAGGGGCTTACAATGAGCAGTTCTTC. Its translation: CANSDSGGAYNEQFF.

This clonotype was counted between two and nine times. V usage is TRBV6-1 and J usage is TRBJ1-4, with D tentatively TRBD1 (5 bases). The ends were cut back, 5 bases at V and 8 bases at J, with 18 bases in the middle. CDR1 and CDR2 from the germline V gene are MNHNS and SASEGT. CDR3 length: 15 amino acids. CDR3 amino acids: CASSLRVWSDEKLFF. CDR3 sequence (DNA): TGTGCCAGCAGTCTCAGGGTCTGGTCGGACGAAAAACTGTTTTTT.

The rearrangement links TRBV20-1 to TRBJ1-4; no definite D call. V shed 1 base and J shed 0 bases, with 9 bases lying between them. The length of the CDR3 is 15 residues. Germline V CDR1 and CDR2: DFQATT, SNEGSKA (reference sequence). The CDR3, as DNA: TGCAGTGCTAGAGTCCTCGGTCCAACTAATGAAAAACTGTTTTTT. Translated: CSARVLGPTNEKLFF.

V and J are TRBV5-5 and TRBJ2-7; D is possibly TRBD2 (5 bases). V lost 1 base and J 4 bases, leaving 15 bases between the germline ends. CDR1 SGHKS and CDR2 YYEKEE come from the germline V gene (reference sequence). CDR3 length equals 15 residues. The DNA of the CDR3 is TGTGCCAGCAGCTTGAGTGAGCCGGGGAGTTACGAGCAGTACGTC. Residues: CASSLSEPGSYEQYV.

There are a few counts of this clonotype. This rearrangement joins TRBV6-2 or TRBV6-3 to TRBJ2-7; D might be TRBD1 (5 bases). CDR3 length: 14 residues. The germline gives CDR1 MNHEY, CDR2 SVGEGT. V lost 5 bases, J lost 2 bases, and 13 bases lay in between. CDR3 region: CASSNRQPPYEQYV. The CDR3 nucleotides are TGTGCCAGCAGTAATCGACAGCCTCCCTACGAGCAGTACGTC.

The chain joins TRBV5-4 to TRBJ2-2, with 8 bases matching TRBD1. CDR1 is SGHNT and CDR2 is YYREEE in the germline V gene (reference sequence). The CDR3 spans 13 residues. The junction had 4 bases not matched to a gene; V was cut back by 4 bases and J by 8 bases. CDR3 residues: CASSTTGGGELFF. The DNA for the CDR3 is TGTGCCAGCAGCACTACAGGGGGTGGGGAGCTGTTTTTT.

The CDR3 here is CATSDRDGSSYNEQFF. CDR3 sequence (DNA): TGTGCCACCAGTGATCGGGACGGGAGCTCCTACAATGAGCAGTTCTTC. The chain is built from TRBV24-1 and TRBJ2-1, with D perhaps TRBD2 (6 bases). This CDR3 region has 16 residues. Per germline, CDR1 KGHDR and CDR2 SFDVKD. V was shortened by 3 bases and J by 0 bases, with 11 bases between the two germline ends.